What follows is one TCR beta chain and its context. Its antigen is undetermined. The entry originates in a study of blood T cells in healthy people across ages. Whole-study results and caveats: There were more naive CD4+ cells and higher diversity in long-lived donors than in aged donors.

V was trimmed by 3 bases and J by 5 bases, leaving 15 bases between them. The CDR3 length is 15 residues. CDR1 and CDR2 from the germline V gene are KGHDR and SFDVKD. The second PCR ran roughly 7 to 11 cycles with a sample-barcoded 5' primer and J-beta primers. In TCRdb, the 5' RACE reads were re-called with MiXCR into one record per CDR3 protein. The sample records around 1,600,000 distinct CDR3 sequences, under 55% being singletons. The chain links TRBV24-1 to TRBJ1-1; D uncertain. What was sequenced was blood. The sequence derives from a woman between 18 and 29 years old in good health. Here the CDR3 reads CATSDAGYSGTEAFF. CDR3 in DNA: TGTGCCACCAGTGATGCCGGCTACTCCGGGACTGAAGCTTTCTTT.